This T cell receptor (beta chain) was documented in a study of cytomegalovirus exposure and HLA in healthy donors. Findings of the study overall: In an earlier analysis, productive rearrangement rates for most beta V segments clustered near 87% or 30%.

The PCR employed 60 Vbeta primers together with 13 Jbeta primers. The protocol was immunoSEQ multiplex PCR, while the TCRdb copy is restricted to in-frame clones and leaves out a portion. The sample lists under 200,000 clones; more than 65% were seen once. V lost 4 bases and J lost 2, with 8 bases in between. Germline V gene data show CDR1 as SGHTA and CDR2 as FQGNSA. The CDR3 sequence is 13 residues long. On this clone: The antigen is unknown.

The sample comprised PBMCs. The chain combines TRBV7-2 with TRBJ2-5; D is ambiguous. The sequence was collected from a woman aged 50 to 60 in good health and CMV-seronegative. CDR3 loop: CASSSSRQETQYF. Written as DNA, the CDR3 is TGTGCCAGCAGCTCCTCTCGTCAAGAGACCCAGTACTTC.